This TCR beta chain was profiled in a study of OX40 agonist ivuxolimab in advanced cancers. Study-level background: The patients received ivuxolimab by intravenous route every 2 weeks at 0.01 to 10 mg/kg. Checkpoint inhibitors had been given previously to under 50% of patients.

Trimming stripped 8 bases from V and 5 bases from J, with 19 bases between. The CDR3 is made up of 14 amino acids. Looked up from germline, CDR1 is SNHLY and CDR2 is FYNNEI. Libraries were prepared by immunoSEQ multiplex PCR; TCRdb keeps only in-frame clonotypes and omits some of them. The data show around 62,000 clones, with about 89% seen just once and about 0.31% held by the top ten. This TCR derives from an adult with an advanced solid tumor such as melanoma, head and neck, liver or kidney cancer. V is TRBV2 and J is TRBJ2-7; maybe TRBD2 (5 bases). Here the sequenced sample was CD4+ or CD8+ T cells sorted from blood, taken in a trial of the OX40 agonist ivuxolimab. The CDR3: CASPREPSVDEQYF. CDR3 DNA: TGTGCCAGCCCTAGGGAGCCCTCGGTGGACGAGCAGTACTTC.